Listed below are T cell receptor beta chains from one sample, sequenced in a study of blood T cell repertoires in COVID-19. Produced via immunoSEQ multiplex PCR; TCRdb's table is partial and in-frame only. The top ten clones hold roughly 2% of a sample with 240,000 or so clones, roughly 88% of them seen once. The sequencing input was PBMCs or T cells enriched from blood (not recorded which). These receptors originate from a woman aged 50 to 65 who had recovered from COVID-19. The CDR3 runs from the conserved cysteine through the conserved F or W. Fields, in order: clone size, V gene, D gene, J gene, CDR3 protein, CDR3 DNA. D genes are given only for firm matches. Clone size, where shown, is once, few, many, or a class for clones that have expanded.

-	TRBV9	-	TRBJ1-1	CASSPRRAFF	TGTGCCAGCAGCCCTCGCCGGGCTTTCTTT
medium-sized	TRBV4-3	-	TRBJ2-2	CASSRGAENTGELFF	TGCGCCAGCAGCCGTGGGGCAGAGAACACCGGGGAGCTGTTTTTT
few	TRBV6-5	TRBD2	TRBJ2-7	CASSTQSGVSYEQYF	TGTGCCAGCAGTACCCAGAGCGGGGTTTCCTACGAGCAGTACTTC
-	TRBV5-8	-	TRBJ1-2	CASSWGLAGTYGYTF	TGTGCCAGCAGCTGGGGCCTGGCGGGGACCTATGGCTACACCTTC
-	TRBV2	TRBD1	TRBJ1-4	CASSKQGVGEKLFF	TGTGCCAGCAGTAAACAGGGGGTGGGGGAAAAACTGTTTTTT
-	TRBV5-1	-	TRBJ1-2	CASSLGLTNYGYTF	TGCGCCAGCAGCTTAGGACTTACCAACTATGGCTACACCTTC
-	TRBV30	TRBD1	TRBJ1-5	CAWTGGFNQPQHF	TGTGCCTGGACAGGGGGGTTCAATCAGCCCCAGCATTTT
few	TRBV2	-	TRBJ1-1	CASSLGAGMNTEAFF	TGTGCCAGCAGTTTGGGGGCAGGGATGAACACTGAAGCTTTCTTT
once	TRBV6-5	TRBD1	TRBJ1-5	CASSPDRAVSQPQHF	TGTGCCAGCAGTCCGGACAGGGCGGTCAGTCAGCCCCAGCATTTT
-	TRBV18	TRBD2	TRBJ2-5	CASSPGLEETQYF	TGTGCCAGCTCCCCCGGACTAGAAGAGACCCAGTACTTC
-	TRBV3-1/TRBV3-2	-	TRBJ2-3	CASSQDYGNTDTQYF	TGTGCCAGCAGCCAAGATTACGGGAACACAGATACGCAGTATTTT
-	TRBV29-1	TRBD1	TRBJ2-1	CSVEGQGTYNEQFF	TGCAGCGTTGAGGGACAGGGAACCTACAATGAGCAGTTCTTC
-	TRBV10-3	TRBD2	TRBJ2-7	CAISEAASGFFYEQYF	TGTGCCATCAGTGAGGCGGCTAGCGGGTTCTTCTACGAGCAGTACTTC
few	TRBV7-2	TRBD2	TRBJ2-1	CASSLSISGGTYNEQFF	TGTGCCAGCAGCTTGAGTATTAGCGGGGGCACCTACAATGAGCAGTTCTTC
-	TRBV7-9	TRBD1	TRBJ1-4	CASSLPRGITNEKLFF	TGTGCCAGCAGCTTACCCAGGGGGATAACTAATGAAAAACTGTTTTTT
once	TRBV19	-	TRBJ1-3	CASSTTARGRGNTIYF	TGTGCCAGTAGTACGACCGCCCGGGGGAGAGGAAACACCATATATTTT